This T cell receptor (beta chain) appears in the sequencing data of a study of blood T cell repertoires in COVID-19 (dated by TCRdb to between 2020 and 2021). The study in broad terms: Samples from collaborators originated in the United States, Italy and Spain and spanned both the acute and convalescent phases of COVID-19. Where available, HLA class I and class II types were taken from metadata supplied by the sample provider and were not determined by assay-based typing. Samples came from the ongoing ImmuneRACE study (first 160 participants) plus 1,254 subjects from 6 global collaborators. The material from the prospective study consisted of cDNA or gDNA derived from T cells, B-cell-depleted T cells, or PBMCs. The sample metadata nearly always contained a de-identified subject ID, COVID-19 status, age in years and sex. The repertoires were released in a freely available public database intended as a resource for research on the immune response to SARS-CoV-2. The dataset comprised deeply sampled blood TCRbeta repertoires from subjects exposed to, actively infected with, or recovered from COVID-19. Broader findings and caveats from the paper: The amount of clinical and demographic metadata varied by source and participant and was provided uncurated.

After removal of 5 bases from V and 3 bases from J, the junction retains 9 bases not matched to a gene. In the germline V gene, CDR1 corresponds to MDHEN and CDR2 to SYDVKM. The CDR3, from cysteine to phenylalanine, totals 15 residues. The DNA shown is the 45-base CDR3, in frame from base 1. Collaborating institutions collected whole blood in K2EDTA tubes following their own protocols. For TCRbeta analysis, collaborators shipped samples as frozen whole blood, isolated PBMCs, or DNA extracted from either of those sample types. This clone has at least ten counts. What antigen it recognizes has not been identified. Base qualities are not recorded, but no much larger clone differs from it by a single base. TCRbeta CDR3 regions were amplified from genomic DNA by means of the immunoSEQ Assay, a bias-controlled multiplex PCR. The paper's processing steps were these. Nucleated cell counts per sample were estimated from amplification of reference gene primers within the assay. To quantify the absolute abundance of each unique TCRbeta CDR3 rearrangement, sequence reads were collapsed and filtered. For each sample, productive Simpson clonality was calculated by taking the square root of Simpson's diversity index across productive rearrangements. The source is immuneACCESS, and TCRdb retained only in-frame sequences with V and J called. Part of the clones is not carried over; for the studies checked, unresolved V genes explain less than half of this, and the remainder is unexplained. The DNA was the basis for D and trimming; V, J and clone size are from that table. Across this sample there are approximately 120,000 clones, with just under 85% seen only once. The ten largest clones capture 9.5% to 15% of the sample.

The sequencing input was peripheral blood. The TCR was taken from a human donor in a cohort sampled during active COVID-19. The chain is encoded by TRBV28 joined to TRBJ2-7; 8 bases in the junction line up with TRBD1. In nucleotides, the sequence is TGTGCCAGCAGTGAGCAGACAGGGGCCGTCTACGAGCAGTACTTC. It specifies CASSEQTGAVYEQYF.